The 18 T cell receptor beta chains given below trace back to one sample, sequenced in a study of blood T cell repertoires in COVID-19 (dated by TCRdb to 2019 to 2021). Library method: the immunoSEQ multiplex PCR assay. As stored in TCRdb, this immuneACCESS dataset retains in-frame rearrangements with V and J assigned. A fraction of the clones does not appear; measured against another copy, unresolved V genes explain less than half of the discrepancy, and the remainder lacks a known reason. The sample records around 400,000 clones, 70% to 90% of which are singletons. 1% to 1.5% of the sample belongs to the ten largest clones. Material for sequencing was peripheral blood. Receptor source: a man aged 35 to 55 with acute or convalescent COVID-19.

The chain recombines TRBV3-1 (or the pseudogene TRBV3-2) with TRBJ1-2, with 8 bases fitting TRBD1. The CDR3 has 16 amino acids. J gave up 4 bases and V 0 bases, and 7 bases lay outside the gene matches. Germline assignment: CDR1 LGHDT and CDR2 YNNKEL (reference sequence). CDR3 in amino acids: CASSQDAGGAGYGYTF. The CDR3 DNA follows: TGTGCCAGCAGCCAAGATGCAGGGGGCGCAGGCTATGGCTACACCTTC.

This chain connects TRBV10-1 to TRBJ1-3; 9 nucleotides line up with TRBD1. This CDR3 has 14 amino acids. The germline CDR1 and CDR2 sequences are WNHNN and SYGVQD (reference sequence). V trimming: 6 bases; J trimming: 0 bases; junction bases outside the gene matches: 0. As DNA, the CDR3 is TGCGCCAGCAGGGACAGGGGCTCTGGAAACACCATATATTTT. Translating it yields CASRDRGSGNTIYF.

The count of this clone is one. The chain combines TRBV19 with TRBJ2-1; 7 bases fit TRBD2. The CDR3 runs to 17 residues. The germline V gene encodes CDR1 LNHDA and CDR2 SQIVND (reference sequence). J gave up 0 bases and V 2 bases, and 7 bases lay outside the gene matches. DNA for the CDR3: TGTGCCAGTAGTATAAACCTAGCGGAAACCTCCTACAATGAGCAGTTCTTC. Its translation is CASSINLAETSYNEQFF.

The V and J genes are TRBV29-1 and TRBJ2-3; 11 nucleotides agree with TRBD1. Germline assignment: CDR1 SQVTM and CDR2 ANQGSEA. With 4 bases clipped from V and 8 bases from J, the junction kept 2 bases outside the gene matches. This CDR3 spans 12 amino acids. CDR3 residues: CSVGTGGGTQYF. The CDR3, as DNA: TGCAGCGTTGGGACAGGGGGCGGTACGCAGTATTTT.

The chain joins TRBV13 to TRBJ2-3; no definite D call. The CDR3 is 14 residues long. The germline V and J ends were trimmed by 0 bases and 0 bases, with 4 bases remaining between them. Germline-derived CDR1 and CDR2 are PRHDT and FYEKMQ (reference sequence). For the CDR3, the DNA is TGTGCCAGCAGCTTAGGGACAAGCACAGATACGCAGTATTTT. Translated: CASSLGTSTDTQYF.

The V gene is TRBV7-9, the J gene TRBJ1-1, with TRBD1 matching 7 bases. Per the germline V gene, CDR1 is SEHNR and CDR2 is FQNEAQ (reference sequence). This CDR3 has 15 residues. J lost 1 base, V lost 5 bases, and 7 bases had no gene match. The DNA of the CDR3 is TGTGCCAGCAGCCAACTCGGGACAGCGAACACTGAAGCTTTCTTT. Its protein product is CASSQLGTANTEAFF.

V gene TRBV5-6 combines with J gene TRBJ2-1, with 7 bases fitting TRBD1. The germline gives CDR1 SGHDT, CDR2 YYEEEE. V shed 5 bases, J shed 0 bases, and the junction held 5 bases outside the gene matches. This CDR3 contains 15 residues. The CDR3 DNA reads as TGTGCCAGCAGTTCTACAGGGGTCTCCTACAATGAGCAGTTCTTC. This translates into CASSSTGVSYNEQFF.

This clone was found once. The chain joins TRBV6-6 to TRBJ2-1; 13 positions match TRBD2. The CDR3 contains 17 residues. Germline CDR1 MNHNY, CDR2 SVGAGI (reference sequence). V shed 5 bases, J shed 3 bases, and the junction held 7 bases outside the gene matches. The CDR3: CASSPGTSGTHYNEQFF. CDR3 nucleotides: TGTGCCAGCAGTCCCGGGACTAGCGGGACGCACTACAATGAGCAGTTCTTC.

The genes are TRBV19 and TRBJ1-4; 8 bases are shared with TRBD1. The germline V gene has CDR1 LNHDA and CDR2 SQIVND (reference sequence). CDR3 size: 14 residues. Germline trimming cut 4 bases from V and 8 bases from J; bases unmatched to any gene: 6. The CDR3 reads CASSSGTGAEKLFF. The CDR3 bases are TGTGCCAGTAGTAGCGGGACAGGAGCCGAAAAACTGTTTTTT.

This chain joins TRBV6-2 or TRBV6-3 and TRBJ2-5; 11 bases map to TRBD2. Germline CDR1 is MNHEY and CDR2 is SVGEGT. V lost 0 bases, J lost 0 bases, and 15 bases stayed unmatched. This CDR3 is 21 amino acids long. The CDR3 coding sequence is TGTGCCAGCAGTTACTCGAAGGGTCTAGCGGGGGGTAATTCATACCAAGAGACCCAGTACTTC. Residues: CASSYSKGLAGGNSYQETQYF.

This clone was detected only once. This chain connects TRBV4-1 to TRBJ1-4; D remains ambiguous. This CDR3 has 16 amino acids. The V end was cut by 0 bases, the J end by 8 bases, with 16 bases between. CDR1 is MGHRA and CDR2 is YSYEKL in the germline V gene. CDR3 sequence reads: CASSQDHLNLREKLFF. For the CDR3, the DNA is TGCGCCAGCAGCCAAGATCATCTGAATCTGAGGGAAAAACTGTTTTTT.

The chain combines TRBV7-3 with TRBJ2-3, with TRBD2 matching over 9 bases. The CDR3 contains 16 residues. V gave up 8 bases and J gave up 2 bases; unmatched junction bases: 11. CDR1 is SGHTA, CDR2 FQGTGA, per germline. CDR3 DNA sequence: TGTGCCAGCCGGGCTAGCGGGGCAAATCCCACAGATACGCAGTATTTT. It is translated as CASRASGANPTDTQYF.

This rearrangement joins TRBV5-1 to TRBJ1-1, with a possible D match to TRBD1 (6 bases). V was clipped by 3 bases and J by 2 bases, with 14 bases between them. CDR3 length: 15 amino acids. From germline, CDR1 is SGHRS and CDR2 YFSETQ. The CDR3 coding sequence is TGCGCCAGCAGCTCCCTCCGACAGGCTAACACTGAAGCTTTCTTT. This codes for CASSSLRQANTEAFF.

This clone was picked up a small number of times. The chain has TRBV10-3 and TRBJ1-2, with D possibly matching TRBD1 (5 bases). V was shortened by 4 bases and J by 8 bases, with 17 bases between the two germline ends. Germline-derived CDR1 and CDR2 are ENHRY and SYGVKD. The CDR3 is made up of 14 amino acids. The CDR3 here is CAISGNEAGNGYTF. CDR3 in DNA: TGTGCCATCAGTGGAAATGAGGCAGGGAACGGCTACACCTTC.

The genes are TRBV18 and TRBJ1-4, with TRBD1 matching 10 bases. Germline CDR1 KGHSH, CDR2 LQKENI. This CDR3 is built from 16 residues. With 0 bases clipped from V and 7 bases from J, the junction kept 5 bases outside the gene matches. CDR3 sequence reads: CASSPPVGQGVEKLFF. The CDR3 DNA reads TGTGCCAGCTCACCACCGGTTGGACAGGGGGTTGAAAAACTGTTTTTT.

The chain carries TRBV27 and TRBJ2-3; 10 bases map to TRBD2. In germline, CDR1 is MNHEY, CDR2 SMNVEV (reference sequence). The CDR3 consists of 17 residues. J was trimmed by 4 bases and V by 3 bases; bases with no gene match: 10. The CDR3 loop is CASSFSPSGRVPDTQYF. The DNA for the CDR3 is TGTGCCAGCAGTTTCTCCCCTAGCGGGAGAGTACCAGATACGCAGTATTTT.

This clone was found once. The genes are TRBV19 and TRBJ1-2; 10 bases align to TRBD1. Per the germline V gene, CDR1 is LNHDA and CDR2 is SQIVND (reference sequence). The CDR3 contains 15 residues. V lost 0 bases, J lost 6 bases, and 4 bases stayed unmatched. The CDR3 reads CASSIEVGTGDGYTF. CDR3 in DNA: TGTGCCAGTAGTATAGAAGTAGGGACAGGGGATGGCTACACCTTC.

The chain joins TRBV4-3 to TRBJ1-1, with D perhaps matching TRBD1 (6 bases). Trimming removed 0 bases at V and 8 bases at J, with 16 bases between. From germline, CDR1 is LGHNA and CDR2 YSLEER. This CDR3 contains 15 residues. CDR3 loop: CASSQERLHGTEAFF. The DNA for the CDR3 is TGCGCCAGCAGCCAAGAAAGGCTACATGGGACAGAAGCTTTCTTT.